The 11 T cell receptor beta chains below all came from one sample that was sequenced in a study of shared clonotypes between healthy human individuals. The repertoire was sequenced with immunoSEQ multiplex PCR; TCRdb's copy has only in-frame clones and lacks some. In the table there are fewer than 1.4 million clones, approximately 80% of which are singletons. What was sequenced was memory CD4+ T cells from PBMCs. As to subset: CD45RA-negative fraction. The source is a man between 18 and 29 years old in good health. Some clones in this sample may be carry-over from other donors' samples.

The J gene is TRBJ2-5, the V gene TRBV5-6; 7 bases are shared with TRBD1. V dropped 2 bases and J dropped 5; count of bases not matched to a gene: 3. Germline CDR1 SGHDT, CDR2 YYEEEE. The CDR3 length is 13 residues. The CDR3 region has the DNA TGTGCCAGCAGCTTACCGGACAGGGAGACCCAGTACTTC. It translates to CASSLPDRETQYF.

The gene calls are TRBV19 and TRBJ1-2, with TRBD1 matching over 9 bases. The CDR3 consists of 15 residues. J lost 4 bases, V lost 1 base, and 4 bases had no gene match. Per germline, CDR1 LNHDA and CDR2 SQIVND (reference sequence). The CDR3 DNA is TGTGCCAGTAGTATAGTGGACAGGGGAACCTATGGCTACACCTTC. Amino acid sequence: CASSIVDRGTYGYTF.

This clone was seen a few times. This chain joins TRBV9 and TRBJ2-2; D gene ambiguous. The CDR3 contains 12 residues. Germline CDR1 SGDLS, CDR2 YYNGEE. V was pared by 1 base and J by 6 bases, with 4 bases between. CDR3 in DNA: TGTGCCAGCAGCGTAAATCCCGGGGAGCTGTTTTTT. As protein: CASSVNPGELFF.

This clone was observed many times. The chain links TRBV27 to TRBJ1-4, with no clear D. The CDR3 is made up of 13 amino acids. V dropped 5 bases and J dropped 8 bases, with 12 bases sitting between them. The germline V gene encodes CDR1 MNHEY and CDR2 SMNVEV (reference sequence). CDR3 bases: TGTGCCAGCAGTCATAGACATCAGGAAAAACTGTTTTTT. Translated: CASSHRHQEKLFF.

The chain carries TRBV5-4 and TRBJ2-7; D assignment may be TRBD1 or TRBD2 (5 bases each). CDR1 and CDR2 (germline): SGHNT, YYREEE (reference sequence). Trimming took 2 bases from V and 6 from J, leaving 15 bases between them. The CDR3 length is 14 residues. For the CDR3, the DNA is TGTGCCAGCAGCTTAATAGGTGTTGGGGGCGAGCAGTACTTC. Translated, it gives CASSLIGVGGEQYF.

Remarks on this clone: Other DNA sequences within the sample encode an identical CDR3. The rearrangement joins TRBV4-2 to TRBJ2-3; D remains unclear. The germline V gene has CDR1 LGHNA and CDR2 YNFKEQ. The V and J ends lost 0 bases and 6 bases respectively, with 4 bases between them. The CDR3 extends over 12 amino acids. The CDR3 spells CASSQDTDTQYF. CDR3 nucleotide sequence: TGTGCCAGCAGCCAAGATACCGATACGCAGTATTTT.

The CDR3 region is CASSRGPADYGYTF. The CDR3 bases are TGTGCCAGCAGCAGGGGCCCGGCGGACTATGGCTACACCTTC. The V call is TRBV7-3, the J call TRBJ1-2; perhaps TRBD1 as D (5 bases). Germline V lookup: CDR1 SGHTA, CDR2 FQGTGA. The CDR3 is 14 residues long. V was pared by 5 bases and J by 3 bases, with 13 bases between. Full variable domain (outside the CDR3, taken from reference TRBV7-3 and TRBJ1-2): GAGVSQTPSNKVTEKGKYVELRCDPISGHTALYWYRQSLGQGPEFLIYFQGTGAADDSGLPNDRFFAVRPEGSVSTLKIQRTERGDSAVYLCASSRGPADYGYTFGSGTRLTVV.

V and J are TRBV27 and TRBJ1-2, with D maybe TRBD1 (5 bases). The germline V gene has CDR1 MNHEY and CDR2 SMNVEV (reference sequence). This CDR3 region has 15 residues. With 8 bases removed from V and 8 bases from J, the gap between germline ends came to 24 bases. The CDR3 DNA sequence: TGTGCCAGCTTCACCCGGGTTGGGGGATACGAAGGCTACACCTTC. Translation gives CASFTRVGGYEGYTF.

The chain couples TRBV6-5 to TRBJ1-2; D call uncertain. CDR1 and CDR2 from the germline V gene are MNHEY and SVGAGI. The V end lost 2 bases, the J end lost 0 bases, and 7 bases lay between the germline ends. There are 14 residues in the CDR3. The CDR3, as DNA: TGTGCCAGCAGTTACGGGGTGGCTAACTATGGCTACACCTTC. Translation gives CASSYGVANYGYTF.

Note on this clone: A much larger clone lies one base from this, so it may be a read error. CDR3: CAWSVGQTSYSNQPQHF. CDR3 DNA sequence: TGTGCCTGGAGTGTGGGACAGACTAGTTATAGCAATCAGCCCCAGCATTTT. This chain connects TRBV30 to TRBJ1-5; 7 bases map to TRBD1. In germline, CDR1 is GTSNPN, CDR2 SVGIG (reference sequence). The trim removed 0 bases at V and 0 bases at J, leaving 8 bases unmatched. This CDR3 is built from 17 residues. The full variable domain, with the rest looked up from reference TRBV30 and TRBJ1-5, is SQTIHQWPATLVQPVGSPLSLECTVEGTSNPNLYWYRQAAGRGLQLLFYSVGIGQISSEVPQNLSASRPQDRQFILSSKKLLLSDSGFYLCAWSVGQTSYSNQPQHFGDGTRLSIL.

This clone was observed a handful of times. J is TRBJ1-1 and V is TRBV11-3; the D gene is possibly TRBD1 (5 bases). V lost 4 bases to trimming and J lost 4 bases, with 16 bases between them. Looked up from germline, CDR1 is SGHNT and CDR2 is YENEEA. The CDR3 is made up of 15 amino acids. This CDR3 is CASSSSGSVGTEAFF. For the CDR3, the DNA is TGTGCCAGCAGCTCCTCAGGGAGTGTTGGCACTGAAGCTTTCTTT.